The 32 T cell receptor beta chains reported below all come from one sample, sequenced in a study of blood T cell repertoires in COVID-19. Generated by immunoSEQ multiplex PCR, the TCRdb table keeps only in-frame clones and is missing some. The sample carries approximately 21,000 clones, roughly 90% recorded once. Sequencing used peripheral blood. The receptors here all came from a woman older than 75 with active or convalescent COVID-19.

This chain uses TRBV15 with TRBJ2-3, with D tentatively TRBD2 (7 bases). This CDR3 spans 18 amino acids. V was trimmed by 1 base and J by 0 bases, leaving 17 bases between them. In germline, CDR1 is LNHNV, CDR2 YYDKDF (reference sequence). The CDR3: CATSRVGGLVSSTDTQYF. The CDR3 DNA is TGTGCCACCAGCAGAGTGGGGGGGCTAGTGTCTAGCACAGATACGCAGTATTTT.

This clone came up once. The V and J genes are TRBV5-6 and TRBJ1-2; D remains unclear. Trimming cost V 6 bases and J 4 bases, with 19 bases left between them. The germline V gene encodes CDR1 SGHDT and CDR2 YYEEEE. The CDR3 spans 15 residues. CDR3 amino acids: CASTSRGGVSYGYTF. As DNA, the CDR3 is TGTGCCAGCACCTCACGGGGAGGTGTTAGCTATGGCTACACCTTC.

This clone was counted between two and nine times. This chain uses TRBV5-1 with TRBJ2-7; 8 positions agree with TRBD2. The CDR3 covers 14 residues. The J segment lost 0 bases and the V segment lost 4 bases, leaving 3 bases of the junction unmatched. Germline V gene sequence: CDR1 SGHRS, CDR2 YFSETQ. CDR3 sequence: CASSQSGSSYEQYF. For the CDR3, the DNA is TGCGCCAGCAGCCAAAGCGGGAGCTCCTACGAGCAGTACTTC.

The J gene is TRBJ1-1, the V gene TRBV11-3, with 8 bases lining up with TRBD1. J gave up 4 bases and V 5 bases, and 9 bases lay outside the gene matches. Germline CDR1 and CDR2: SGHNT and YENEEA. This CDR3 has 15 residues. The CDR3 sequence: CASSMRTGPVTEAFF. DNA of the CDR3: TGTGCCAGCAGCATGAGGACAGGGCCGGTCACTGAAGCTTTCTTT.

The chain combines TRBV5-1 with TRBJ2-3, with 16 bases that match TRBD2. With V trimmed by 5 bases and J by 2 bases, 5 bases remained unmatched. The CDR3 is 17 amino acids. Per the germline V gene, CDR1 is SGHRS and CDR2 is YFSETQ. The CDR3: CASSSGTSGRATDTQYF. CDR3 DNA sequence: TGCGCCAGCAGTTCCGGGACTAGCGGGAGGGCCACAGATACGCAGTATTTT.

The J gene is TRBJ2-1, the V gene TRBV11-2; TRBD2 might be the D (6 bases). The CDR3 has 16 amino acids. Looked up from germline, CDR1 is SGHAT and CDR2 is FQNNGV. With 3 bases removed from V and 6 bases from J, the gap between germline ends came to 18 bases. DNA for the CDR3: TGTGCCAGCAGCTTTACATCAGCGGGCCCCTCCAATGAGCAGTTCTTC. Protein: CASSFTSAGPSNEQFF.

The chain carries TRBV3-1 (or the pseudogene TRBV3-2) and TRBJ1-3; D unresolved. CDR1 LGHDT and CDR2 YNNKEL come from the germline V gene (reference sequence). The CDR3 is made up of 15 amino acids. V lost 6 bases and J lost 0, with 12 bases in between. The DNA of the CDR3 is TGTGCCAGCAGTCCCCTCGGAGTCTCTGGAAACACCATATATTTT. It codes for CASSPLGVSGNTIYF.

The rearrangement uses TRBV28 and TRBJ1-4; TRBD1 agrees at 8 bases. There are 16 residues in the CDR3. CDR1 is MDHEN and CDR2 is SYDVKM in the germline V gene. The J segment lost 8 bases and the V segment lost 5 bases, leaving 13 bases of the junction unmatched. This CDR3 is CASSPRTGRVGEKLFF. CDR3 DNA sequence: TGTGCCAGCAGTCCCCGGACAGGGCGGGTTGGAGAAAAACTGTTTTTT.

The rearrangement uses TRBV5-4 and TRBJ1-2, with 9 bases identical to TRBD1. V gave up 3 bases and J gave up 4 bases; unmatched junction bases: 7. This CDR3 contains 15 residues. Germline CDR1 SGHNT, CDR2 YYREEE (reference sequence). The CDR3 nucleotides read TGTGCCAGCAGCTCACCGGGACAGGGACTCTATGGCTACACCTTC. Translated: CASSSPGQGLYGYTF.

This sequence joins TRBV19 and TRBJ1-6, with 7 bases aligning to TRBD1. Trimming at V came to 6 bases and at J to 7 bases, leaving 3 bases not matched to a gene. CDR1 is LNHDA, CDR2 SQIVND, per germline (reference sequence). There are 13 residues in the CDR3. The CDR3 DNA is TGTGCCAGTAGACAGGGGAGGAATTCACCCCTCCACTTT. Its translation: CASRQGRNSPLHF.

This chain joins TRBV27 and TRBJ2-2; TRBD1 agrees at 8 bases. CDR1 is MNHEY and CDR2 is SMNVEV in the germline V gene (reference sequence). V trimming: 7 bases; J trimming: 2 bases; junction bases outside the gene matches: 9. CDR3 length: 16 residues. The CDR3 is CASTSYGTGNTGELFF. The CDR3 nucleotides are TGTGCCAGCACATCTTATGGGACAGGAAACACCGGGGAGCTGTTTTTT.

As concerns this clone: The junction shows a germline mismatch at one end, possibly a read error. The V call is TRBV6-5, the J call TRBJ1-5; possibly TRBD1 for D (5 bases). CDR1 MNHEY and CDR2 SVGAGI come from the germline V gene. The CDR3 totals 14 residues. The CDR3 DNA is TGTGCCAGCAGTTCTCGGCAGGGCAACCAGCCCCAGCATTTT. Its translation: CASSSRQGNQPQHF.

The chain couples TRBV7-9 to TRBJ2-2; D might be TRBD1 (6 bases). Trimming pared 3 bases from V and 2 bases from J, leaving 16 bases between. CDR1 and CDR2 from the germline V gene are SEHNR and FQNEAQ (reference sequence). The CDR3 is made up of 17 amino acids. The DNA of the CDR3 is TGTGCCAGCAGCTTTCGGGCCGGACAGCCAAACACCGGGGAGCTGTTTTTT. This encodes CASSFRAGQPNTGELFF. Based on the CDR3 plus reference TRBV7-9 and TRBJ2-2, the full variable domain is DTGVSQNPRHKITKRGQNVTFRCDPISEHNRLYWYRQTLGQGPEFLTYFQNEAQLEKSRLLSDRFSAERPKGSFSTLEIQRTEQGDSAMYLCASSFRAGQPNTGELFFGEGSRLTVL.

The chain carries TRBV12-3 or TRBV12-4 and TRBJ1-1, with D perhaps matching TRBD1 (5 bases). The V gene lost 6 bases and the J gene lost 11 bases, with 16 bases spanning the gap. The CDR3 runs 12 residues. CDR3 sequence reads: CASRQAHGGAFF. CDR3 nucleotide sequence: TGTGCCAGCAGGCAAGCCCACGGGGGGGCTTTCTTT.

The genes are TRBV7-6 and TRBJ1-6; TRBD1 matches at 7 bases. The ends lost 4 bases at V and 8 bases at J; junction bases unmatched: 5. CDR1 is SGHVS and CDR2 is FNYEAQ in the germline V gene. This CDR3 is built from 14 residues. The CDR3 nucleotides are TGTGCCAGCAGCTCGGGACAGCTTCATTCACCCCTCCACTTT. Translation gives CASSSGQLHSPLHF.

The CDR3 DNA follows: TGTGCCAGCAGTGATATAGGGAGGAATCCCGGCCGTGAGCAGTTCTTC. Protein product: CASSDIGRNPGREQFF. V usage is TRBV2 and J usage is TRBJ2-1; D perhaps matches TRBD2 (6 bases). Germline V gene sequence: CDR1 SNHLY, CDR2 FYNNEI. V was cut by 3 bases and J by 9 bases, with 21 bases left in between. The CDR3 contains 16 residues.

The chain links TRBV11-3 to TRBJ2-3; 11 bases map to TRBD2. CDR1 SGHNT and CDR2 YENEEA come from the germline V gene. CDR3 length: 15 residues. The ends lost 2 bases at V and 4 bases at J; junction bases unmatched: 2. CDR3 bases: TGTGCCAGCAGCTTACTAGCGGGAGGATCAGATACGCAGTATTTT. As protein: CASSLLAGGSDTQYF.

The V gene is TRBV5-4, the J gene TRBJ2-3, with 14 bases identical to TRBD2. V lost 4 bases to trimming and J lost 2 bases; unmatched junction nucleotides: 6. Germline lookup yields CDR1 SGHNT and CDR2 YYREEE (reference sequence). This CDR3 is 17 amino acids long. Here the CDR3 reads CASSPWTSGGSTDTQYF. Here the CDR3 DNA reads TGTGCCAGCAGCCCCTGGACTAGCGGGGGGTCCACAGATACGCAGTATTTT.

CDR3 loop: CASSRGQGGQETQYF. DNA for the CDR3: TGCGCCAGCAGCCGAGGACAGGGGGGACAAGAGACCCAGTACTTC. This chain uses TRBV4-1 with TRBJ2-5, with TRBD1 matching over 10 bases. The CDR3 has 15 residues. Germline V gene sequence: CDR1 MGHRA, CDR2 YSYEKL. Trimming took 4 bases from V and 2 from J; bases not matched to a gene: 4.

CDR3 loop: CASSVVPQNTDTQYF. CDR3 in DNA: TGTGCCAGCAGCGTAGTCCCCCAGAACACAGATACGCAGTATTTT. This chain uses TRBV9 with TRBJ2-3; D is unclear. The V and J ends lost 0 bases and 2 bases respectively, with 10 bases between them. The CDR3 sequence is 15 residues long. Germline-derived CDR1 and CDR2 are SGDLS and YYNGEE.

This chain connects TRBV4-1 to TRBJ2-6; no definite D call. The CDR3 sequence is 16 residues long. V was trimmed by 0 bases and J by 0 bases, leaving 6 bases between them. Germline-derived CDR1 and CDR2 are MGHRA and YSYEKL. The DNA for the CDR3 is TGCGCCAGCAGCCAAGAGCGCGGCTCTGGGGCCAACGTCCTGACTTTC. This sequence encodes CASSQERGSGANVLTF.

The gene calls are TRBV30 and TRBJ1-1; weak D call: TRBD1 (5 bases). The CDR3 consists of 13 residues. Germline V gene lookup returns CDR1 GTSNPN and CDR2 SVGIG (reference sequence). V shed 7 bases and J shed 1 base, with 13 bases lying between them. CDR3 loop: CASSRGGNTEAFF. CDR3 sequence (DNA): TGTGCCTCCTCCCGCGGGGGGAACACTGAAGCTTTCTTT. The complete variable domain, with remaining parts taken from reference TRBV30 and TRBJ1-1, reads SQTIHQWPATLVQPVGSPLSLECTVEGTSNPNLYWYRQAAGRGLQLLFYSVGIGQISSEVPQNLSASRPQDRQFILSSKKLLLSDSGFYLCASSRGGNTEAFFGQGTRLTVV.

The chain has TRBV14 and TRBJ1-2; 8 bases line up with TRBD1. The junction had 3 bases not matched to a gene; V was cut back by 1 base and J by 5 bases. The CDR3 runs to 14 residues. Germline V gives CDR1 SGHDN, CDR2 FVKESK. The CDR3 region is CASSQGQGAYGYTF. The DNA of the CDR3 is TGTGCCAGCAGCCAAGGGCAGGGGGCATATGGCTACACCTTC.

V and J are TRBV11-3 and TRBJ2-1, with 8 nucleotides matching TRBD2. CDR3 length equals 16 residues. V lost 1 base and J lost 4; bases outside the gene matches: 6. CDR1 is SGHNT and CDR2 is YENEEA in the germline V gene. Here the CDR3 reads CASSLGSGRVYNEQFF. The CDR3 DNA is TGTGCCAGCAGCTTAGGAAGCGGGAGAGTTTACAATGAGCAGTTCTTC.

The CDR3 nucleotides are TGCAGCGTGTGTACAGGGAATAGCAATCAGCCCCAGCATTTT. Its translation is CSVCTGNSNQPQHF. J is TRBJ1-5 and V is TRBV29-1; perhaps TRBD1 as D (6 bases). This CDR3 has 14 residues. Germline V CDR1 and CDR2: SQVTM, ANQGSEA. V was cut by 6 bases and J by 0 bases, with 12 bases left in between.

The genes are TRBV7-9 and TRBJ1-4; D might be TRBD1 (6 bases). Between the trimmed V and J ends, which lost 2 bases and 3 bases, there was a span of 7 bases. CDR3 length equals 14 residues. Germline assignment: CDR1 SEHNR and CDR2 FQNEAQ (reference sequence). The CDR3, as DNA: TGTGCCAGCAGCTTAAACAGGGCTAATGAAAAACTGTTTTTT. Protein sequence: CASSLNRANEKLFF.

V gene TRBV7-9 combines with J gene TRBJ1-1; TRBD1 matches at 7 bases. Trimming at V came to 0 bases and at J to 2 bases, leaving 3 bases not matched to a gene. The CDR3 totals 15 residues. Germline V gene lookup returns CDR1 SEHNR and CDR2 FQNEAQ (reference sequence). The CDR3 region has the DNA TGTGCCAGCAGCTTAGCTAGGGGGCGTAACACTGAAGCTTTCTTT. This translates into CASSLARGRNTEAFF. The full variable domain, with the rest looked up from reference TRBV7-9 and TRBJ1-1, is DTGVSQNPRHKITKRGQNVTFRCDPISEHNRLYWYRQTLGQGPEFLTYFQNEAQLEKSRLLSDRFSAERPKGSFSTLEIQRTEQGDSAMYLCASSLARGRNTEAFFGQGTRLTVV.

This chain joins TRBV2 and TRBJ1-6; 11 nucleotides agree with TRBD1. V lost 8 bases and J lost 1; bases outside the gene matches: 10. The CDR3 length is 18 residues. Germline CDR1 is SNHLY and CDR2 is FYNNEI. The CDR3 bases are TGTGCCAGCGGGAGAGGGACAGGGGGAACTTCCTATAATTCACCCCTCCACTTT. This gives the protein CASGRGTGGTSYNSPLHF.

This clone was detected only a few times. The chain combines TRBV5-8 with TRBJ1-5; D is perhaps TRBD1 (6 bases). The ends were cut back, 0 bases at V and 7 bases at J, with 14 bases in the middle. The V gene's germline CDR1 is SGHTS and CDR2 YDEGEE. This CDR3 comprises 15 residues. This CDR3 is CASSLAGAGVQPQHF. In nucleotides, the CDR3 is TGTGCCAGCAGCTTGGCCGGGGCAGGGGTGCAGCCCCAGCATTTT.

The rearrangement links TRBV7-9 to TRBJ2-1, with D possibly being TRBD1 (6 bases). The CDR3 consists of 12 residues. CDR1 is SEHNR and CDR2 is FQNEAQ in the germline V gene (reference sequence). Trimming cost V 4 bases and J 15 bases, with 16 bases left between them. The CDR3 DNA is TGTGCCAGCAGCTACGCCCGGGACACTCTGTTCTTC. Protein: CASSYARDTLFF.

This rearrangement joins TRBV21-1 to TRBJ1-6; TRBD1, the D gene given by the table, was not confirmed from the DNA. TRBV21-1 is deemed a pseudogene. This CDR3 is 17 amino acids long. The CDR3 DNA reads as TGTGCCAGCAACAATCGGGACAGCGGTGGGGAAAACTCACCCCTCCACTTT. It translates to CASNNRDSGGENSPLHF.

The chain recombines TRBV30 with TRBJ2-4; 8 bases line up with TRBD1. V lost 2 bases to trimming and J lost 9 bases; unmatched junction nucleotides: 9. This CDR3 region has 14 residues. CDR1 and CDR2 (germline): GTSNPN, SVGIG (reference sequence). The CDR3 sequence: CAWSLQGGQTIQYF. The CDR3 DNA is TGTGCCTGGAGTCTACAGGGGGGACAGACCATTCAGTACTTC.